Given below is one T cell receptor (beta chain) in context. A single record per CDR3 protein comes from TCRdb applying MiXCR to the 5' RACE reads. Here the sample spans 75,000 to 80,000 distinct CDR3 sequences, around 8.7% being singletons. This sample is part of a study of early T cells in non-severe SARS-CoV-2 infection. The junction had 8 bases not matched to a gene; V was cut back by 5 bases and J by 5 bases. This CDR3 comprises 13 residues. Per germline, CDR1 DFQATT and CDR2 SNEGSKA (reference sequence). The chain uses TRBV20-1 and TRBJ1-1; 7 bases match TRBD1. The sequencing input was whole blood. This TCR was sampled from an adult who was a healthcare worker with PCR-confirmed SARS-CoV-2 infection or an uninfected control (not recorded which). CDR3 in DNA: TGCAGTGCTTTACAGGGGATTATGACTGAAGCTTTCTTT. Protein sequence: CSALQGIMTEAFF.